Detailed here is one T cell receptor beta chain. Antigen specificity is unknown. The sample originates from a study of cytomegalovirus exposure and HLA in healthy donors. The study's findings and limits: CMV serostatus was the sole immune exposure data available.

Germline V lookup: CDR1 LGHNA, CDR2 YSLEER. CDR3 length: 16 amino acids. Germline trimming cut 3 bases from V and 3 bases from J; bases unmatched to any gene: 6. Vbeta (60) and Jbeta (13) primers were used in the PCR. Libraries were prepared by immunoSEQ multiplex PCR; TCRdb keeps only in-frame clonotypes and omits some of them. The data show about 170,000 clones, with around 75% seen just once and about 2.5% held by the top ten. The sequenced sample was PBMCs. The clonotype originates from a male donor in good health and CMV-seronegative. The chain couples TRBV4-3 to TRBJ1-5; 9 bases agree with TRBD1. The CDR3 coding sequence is TGCGCCAGCAGCCAGGACAGGGGTGAAATCAATCAGCCCCAGCATTTT. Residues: CASSQDRGEINQPQHF.